Shown below are 14 T cell receptor beta chains from a single sample sequenced in a study of spatial heterogeneity in lung cancer. Sample time point: sample taken at primary tumor resection. TCRdb reprocessed the 5' RACE reads via MiXCR and lists one record per CDR3 protein. Of about 23,000 distinct CDR3 sequences in the sample, under 8% are singletons; the top ten hold approximately 10%. These receptors' antigens are unknown. General study results and limits: Tumoral mutation counts were tracked by counts of expanded intratumoral alpha and beta TCRs.

Sequencing was performed on lung tumor tissue, taken at surgery. The receptors derive from a male donor with early-stage non-small cell lung cancer.

This clonotype has ten or more counts. CDR3 in DNA: TGTGCCAGCAGTCATCCTTCCACGGAGACCCAGTACTTC. This translates into CASSHPSTETQYF. This chain joins TRBV28 and TRBJ2-5, with D unclear. This CDR3 comprises 13 residues. Germline V CDR1 and CDR2: MDHEN, SYDVKM. V was clipped by 5 bases and J by 5 bases, with 12 bases between them.

This clonotype has a count of ten or more. This chain joins TRBV2 and TRBJ1-1; no clear D. Germline CDR1 SNHLY, CDR2 FYNNEI. The V gene lost 3 bases and the J gene lost 5 bases, with 10 bases spanning the gap. This CDR3 region has 13 residues. The CDR3 here is CASSDNWGTEAFF. The DNA for the CDR3 is TGTGCCAGCAGTGATAACTGGGGAACTGAAGCTTTCTTT. Full variable domain (missing parts from reference TRBV2 and TRBJ1-1): EPEVTQTPSHQVTQMGQEVILRCVPISNHLYFYWYRQILGQKVEFLVSFYNNEISEKSEIFDDQFSVERPDGSNFTLKIRSTKLEDSAMYFCASSDNWGTEAFFGQGTRLTVV.

This clonotype occurred many times. The chain has TRBV15 and TRBJ1-4; 7 bases match TRBD1. The CDR3 runs to 15 residues. The V gene's germline CDR1 is LNHNV and CDR2 YYDKDF (reference sequence). With 4 bases clipped from V and 7 bases from J, the junction kept 9 bases outside the gene matches. CDR3 region: CATSTPGQRGEKLFF. The CDR3 DNA reads as TGTGCCACCAGCACCCCGGGACAGCGGGGTGAAAAACTGTTTTTT.

This clonotype was recorded many times. This chain connects TRBV9 to TRBJ2-7; a possible D gene is TRBD2 (6 bases). Germline CDR1 is SGDLS and CDR2 is YYNGEE. The V end was cut by 3 bases, the J end by 2 bases, with 12 bases between. The CDR3 is made up of 14 amino acids. The CDR3 region is CASSGRAGTYEQYF. The CDR3, as DNA: TGTGCCAGCAGCGGACGTGCGGGGACCTACGAGCAGTACTTC. Full variable domain (remainder filled in from reference TRBV9 and TRBJ2-7): DSGVTQTPKHLITATGQRVTLRCSPRSGDLSVYWYQQSLDQGLQFLIQYYNGEERAKGNILERFSAQQFPDLHSELNLSSLELGDSALYFCASSGRAGTYEQYFGPGTRLTVT.

The table lists this clonotype with many counts. This chain uses TRBV12-3 or TRBV12-4 with TRBJ2-7; 8 nucleotides line up with TRBD1. Unmatched junction bases numbered 7, after V lost 5 bases and J lost 7 bases. The CDR3 contains 13 residues. This CDR3 reads CASSARGLGEQYF. DNA for the CDR3: TGTGCCAGCAGTGCCAGGGGGCTTGGGGAGCAGTACTTC.

This clonotype was recorded a few times. The J gene is TRBJ2-7, the V gene TRBV10-3; TRBD1 matches at 8 bases. Germline-derived CDR1 and CDR2 are ENHRY and SYGVKD. The V segment lost 5 bases and the J segment 0 bases; nucleotides outside the gene matches: 3. The CDR3 loop spans 14 amino acids. CDR3 amino acids: CAISRDRSSYEQYF. As DNA, the CDR3 is TGTGCCATCAGTCGGGACAGGAGCTCCTACGAGCAGTACTTC.

The rearrangement links TRBV20-1 to TRBJ2-3; perhaps TRBD2 as D (6 bases). V shed 6 bases and J shed 1 base, with 17 bases lying between them. The V gene's germline CDR1 is DFQATT and CDR2 SNEGSKA (reference sequence). The CDR3 has 15 residues. Here the CDR3 reads CSAKVGGGRTDTQYF. CDR3 nucleotides: TGCAGTGCCAAAGTCGGGGGAGGACGCACAGATACGCAGTATTTT.

This clonotype was seen at least ten times. The V and J genes are TRBV29-1 and TRBJ2-7; maybe TRBD2 (6 bases). Trimming took off 4 bases at V and 3 bases at J, with 10 bases between the two ends. The germline CDR1 and CDR2 sequences are SQVTM and ANQGSEA. CDR3 length: 12 amino acids. The CDR3 region has the DNA TGCAGCGTTGGGCGGGATAACTACGAGCAGTACTTC. It translates to CSVGRDNYEQYF.

This clonotype was seen repeatedly, ten times or more. The chain carries TRBV29-1 and TRBJ2-5; 10 bases agree with TRBD1. Germline assignment: CDR1 SQVTM and CDR2 ANQGSEA. Losses at the gene ends were 3 bases for V and 7 bases for J; bases not matched to a gene: 8. The CDR3 is made up of 14 amino acids. The CDR3 reads CSVDSGQGQSTQYF. Written as DNA, the CDR3 is TGCAGCGTTGATTCGGGACAGGGGCAGTCGACCCAGTACTTC.

The J gene is TRBJ2-5, the V gene TRBV12-3 or TRBV12-4; possibly TRBD1 for D (6 bases). The CDR3 is 15 amino acids. V was pared by 1 base and J by 4 bases, with 13 bases between. The CDR3 bases are TGTGCCAGCAGTTTAGAACAGGGAGAAGGAGAGACCCAGTACTTC. It is translated as CASSLEQGEGETQYF.

At least ten counts were recorded for this clonotype. The genes are TRBV10-3 and TRBJ1-1; no reliable D call. Deletions cut 2 bases from V and 5 bases from J, with 6 bases between. The CDR3 consists of 12 residues. In germline, CDR1 is ENHRY, CDR2 SYGVKD. This CDR3 is CAISEGRTEAFF. As DNA, the CDR3 is TGTGCCATCAGTGAGGGGAGGACTGAAGCTTTCTTT.

This clonotype was seen many times. The chain employs TRBV7-9 and TRBJ1-3; maybe TRBD1 (5 bases). The germline CDR1 and CDR2 sequences are SEHNR and FQNEAQ (reference sequence). The CDR3 runs to 15 residues. Trimming removed 3 bases from V and 0 bases from J, with 9 bases in between. This chain's CDR3 is CASSLGVNSGNTIYF. The CDR3 DNA is TGTGCCAGCAGCTTGGGGGTGAACTCTGGAAACACCATATATTTT.

There are many counts of this clonotype. The rearrangement joins TRBV7-9 to TRBJ2-4, with TRBD1 matching 7 bases. CDR1 and CDR2 from the germline V gene are SEHNR and FQNEAQ (reference sequence). V dropped 0 bases and J dropped 14; count of bases not matched to a gene: 4. The CDR3 is made up of 12 amino acids. The CDR3 DNA follows: TGTGCCAGCAGCTTAGCGACAGGGAAGGAGTACTTC. Amino acid sequence: CASSLATGKEYF.

This clonotype has a count of ten or more. The rearrangement uses TRBV11-2 and TRBJ2-5; 8 nucleotides align to TRBD2. The trim removed 5 bases at V and 1 base at J, leaving 9 bases unmatched. The CDR3 loop spans 16 amino acids. The V gene's germline CDR1 is SGHAT and CDR2 FQNNGV. The CDR3 sequence: CASSPWGGGSQETQYF. The CDR3 DNA is TGTGCCAGCAGCCCATGGGGCGGGGGGTCCCAAGAGACCCAGTACTTC. Supplemented by reference TRBV11-2 and TRBJ2-5, the full variable domain reads EAGVAQSPRYKIIEKRQSVAFWCNPISGHATLYWYQQILGQGPKLLIQFQNNGVVDDSQLPKDRFSAERLKGVDSTLKIQPAKLEDSAVYLCASSPWGGGSQETQYFGPGTRLLVL.